The 14 T cell receptor beta chains given below trace back to one sample, sequenced in a study of CD8+CD57+ T cells in acquired aplastic anemia. Using genomic DNA as the template, TCR beta VDJ and CDR3 profiling was carried out. Via MiXCR, TCRdb re-called the reads, giving one row per CDR3 protein. The sample has some 220,000 distinct CDR3 sequences; about 37% are singletons. Sequenced: sorted CD4+, CD8+, or CD8+CD57+ T cells (not recorded which) from PBMCs. The receptors derive from a human donor in good health, serving as a control.

This chain connects TRBV5-4 to TRBJ1-2; D might be TRBD1 (6 bases). V lost 1 base and J lost 4, with 11 bases in between. The CDR3 spans 14 residues. Germline V gene sequence: CDR1 SGHNT, CDR2 YYREEE (reference sequence). CDR3 loop: CASSLSQGTYGYTF. The CDR3 DNA is TGTGCCAGCAGCTTGTCACAGGGAACCTATGGCTACACCTTC.

Ten or more counts support this clonotype. The V call is TRBV19, the J call TRBJ1-5; 7 nucleotides match TRBD1. From germline, CDR1 is LNHDA and CDR2 SQIVND (reference sequence). The CDR3 loop spans 15 amino acids. V shed 6 bases, J shed 7 bases, and the junction held 12 bases outside the gene matches. CDR3: CASRSQGTFLQPQHF. CDR3 bases: TGTGCCAGTAGGTCACAGGGGACATTTCTCCAGCCCCAGCATTTT.

This clonotype was picked up many times. The rearrangement joins TRBV20-1 to TRBJ1-2; 12 nucleotides align to TRBD1. CDR1 and CDR2 from the germline V gene are DFQATT and SNEGSKA (reference sequence). CDR3 length: 13 residues. Trimming took 6 bases from V and 8 from J; bases not matched to a gene: 7. The CDR3 sequence: CSALGTGGEGYTF. CDR3 nucleotide sequence: TGCAGTGCGCTCGGGACAGGGGGCGAAGGCTACACCTTC.

A note on this clonotype: This could be a read error, since a much larger clone is one nucleotide away. A read error is likely, as this CDR3 ends without the conserved phenylalanine or tryptophan. The rearrangement links TRBV7-8 to TRBJ2-1; TRBD2 aligns across 9 bases. The V gene's germline CDR1 is SGHVS and CDR2 FQNEAQ. The CDR3 has 15 residues. The ends lost 5 bases at V and 8 bases at J; junction bases unmatched: 10. CDR3 loop: CASSRGAGGGDEQFL. As DNA, the CDR3 is TGTGCCAGCAGCCGAGGAGCGGGGGGCGGGGATGAGCAGTTCCTC.

This clonotype was recorded at least ten times. V gene TRBV19 combines with J gene TRBJ1-2, with a possible D match to TRBD1 (5 bases). The CDR3 spans 13 residues. Trimming took off 9 bases at V and 6 bases at J, with 17 bases between the two ends. CDR1 is LNHDA, CDR2 SQIVND, per germline (reference sequence). CDR3 residues: CASRRVIGDGYTF. CDR3 sequence (DNA): TGTGCCAGCCGCAGGGTAATCGGCGATGGCTACACCTTC.

The chain links TRBV30 to TRBJ1-1; 7 nucleotides line up with TRBD1. J lost 3 bases, V lost 5 bases, and 9 bases had no gene match. Germline V lookup: CDR1 GTSNPN, CDR2 SVGIG (reference sequence). CDR3 length: 14 amino acids. This chain's CDR3 is CAWAFPDRDTEAFF. The CDR3 nucleotides are TGTGCCTGGGCCTTCCCCGACAGGGACACTGAAGCTTTCTTT.

This clonotype was recorded many times. This sequence joins TRBV7-2 and TRBJ2-1; a weak D match, TRBD2 (5 bases). CDR3 length equals 13 residues. The germline V gene has CDR1 SGHTA and CDR2 FQGNSA. V was pared by 5 bases and J by 5 bases, with 10 bases between. The CDR3 DNA sequence: TGTGCCAGCAGCCTGGGGAGAAACAATGAGCAGTTCTTC. This gives the protein CASSLGRNNEQFF.

This clonotype came up many times. This chain links TRBV7-8 with TRBJ1-3; unclear D gene. The CDR3 consists of 14 residues. The germline gives CDR1 SGHVS, CDR2 FQNEAQ. V lost 3 bases, J lost 4 bases, and 10 bases lay in between. CDR3 DNA: TGTGCCAGCAGCTTTTATGGGAGCGGAAACACCATATATTTT. This translates into CASSFYGSGNTIYF.

Worth noting for this clonotype: The conserved final phenylalanine or tryptophan is absent from the CDR3, which likely points to a read error. The chain employs TRBV10-3 and TRBJ1-2; D not certain. V shed 4 bases and J shed 5 bases, with 8 bases lying between them. Germline CDR1 reads ENHRY; CDR2 reads SYGVKD. The CDR3 has 12 amino acids. The CDR3 sequence is CAISVQEYGYTL. CDR3 sequence (DNA): TGTGCCATCAGTGTGCAAGAGTATGGCTACACCCTC.

This clonotype was detected only once. The chain is built from TRBV15 and TRBJ2-1; TRBD2 matches 14 bases. Germline V gene data show CDR1 as LNHNV and CDR2 as YYDKDF (reference sequence). V lost 6 bases and J lost 15; bases outside the gene matches: 10. The CDR3 runs to 14 residues. CDR3 in amino acids: CATRIPGLAGEVFF. DNA for the CDR3: TGTGCCACCAGGATTCCGGGACTAGCGGGAGAGGTGTTCTTC.

V is TRBV19 and J is TRBJ1-1; D unclear. V was cut by 7 bases and J by 5 bases, with 5 bases left in between. Germline CDR1 and CDR2: LNHDA and SQIVND (reference sequence). This CDR3 comprises 10 residues. The CDR3 spells CASIGTEAFF. Here the CDR3 DNA reads TGTGCCAGTATAGGAACTGAAGCTTTCTTT.

V usage is TRBV27 and J usage is TRBJ2-5, with 8 bases aligning to TRBD2. This CDR3 contains 16 residues. The junction had 13 bases not matched to a gene; V was cut back by 5 bases and J by 5 bases. Germline V gives CDR1 MNHEY, CDR2 SMNVEV (reference sequence). Written as DNA, the CDR3 is TGTGCCAGCAGTCCCCTCCCCGGAGCGGGGGCTGAGACCCAGTACTTC. Translated, it gives CASSPLPGAGAETQYF.

This chain's CDR3 is CASSLGVVENTEAFF. For the CDR3, the DNA is TGCGCCAGCAGCTTGGGAGTGGTGGAGAACACTGAAGCTTTCTTT. This chain links TRBV5-1 with TRBJ1-1; no definite D call. CDR3 length: 15 residues. Germline CDR1 and CDR2: SGHRS and YFSETQ. Trimming left V 0 bases short and J 1 base short, with 10 bases between.

As regards this clonotype: A much larger clone lies a single base off, so this may be a read error. The rearrangement uses TRBV10-3 and TRBJ2-1; 10 nucleotides match TRBD2. Germline values: CDR1 ENHRY, CDR2 SYGVKD. The CDR3 runs 16 residues. V shed 7 bases, J shed 4 bases, and the junction held 10 bases outside the gene matches. The CDR3 DNA sequence: TGTGCCATCAAAACTACAGCGGGGGGGGTATACAATGAGCAGTTCTTC. Translating it yields CAIKTTAGGVYNEQFF.